The sequence of this TCR beta chain was determined in a study of T cell responses to AZD1222 COVID-19 vaccine. General study findings and limits: Baseline serology detected seropositivity in only six AZD1222 recipients. Spike-spanning, vaccine-associated CD4 TCRs were dominant at 160-218 and 743-854. Compared with day 0, the breadth and depth of the Spike-specific TCR repertoire rose significantly after two doses of AZD1222.

The method was immunoSEQ multiplex PCR; TCRdb's version includes in-frame clones alone and lacks a portion of them. The sample has 120,000 or so clones, 90% seen once. For this clone: What it binds is unknown.

V dropped 5 bases and J dropped 3; count of bases not matched to a gene: 7. This CDR3 comprises 16 residues. Germline CDR1 is SGHRS and CDR2 is YFSETQ. The chain combines TRBV5-1 with TRBJ1-6; 8 bases map to TRBD1. The TCR originated in an adult in good health. The sequenced sample was peripheral blood, obtained on day 0 of AZD1222 vaccination. CDR3: CASRDRASLYNSPLHF. DNA for the CDR3: TGCGCCAGCAGGGACAGGGCCTCTCTCTATAATTCACCCCTCCACTTT.